Listed here is a single TCR beta chain. Its cognate antigen has yet to be identified. Qualities for individual bases were not recorded, and no much larger clone is one base off. TCRbeta CDR3 regions were amplified from genomic DNA by means of the immunoSEQ Assay, a bias-controlled multiplex PCR. Processing in the source paper ran as follows. The number of nucleated cells in each sample was estimated from the amplification of reference gene primers within the assay. To quantify the absolute abundance of each unique TCRbeta CDR3 rearrangement, sequence reads were collapsed and filtered. For each sample, productive Simpson clonality was calculated as the square root of Simpson's diversity index across productive rearrangements. Entries here come from immuneACCESS through TCRdb and include only in-frame sequences with V and J called. Some clones fail to appear in such tables; in the studies checked, an unresolved V gene covers under half of the shortfall, and the cause of the remainder is unknown. V, J and clone size were drawn from that table, and D and trimming were deduced from the DNA. For this sample there are some 200,000 clones; 65% to 90% appear just once. Together, the top ten hold 2.4% of the sample.

At one collaborating source in Seattle, patients were enrolled during active infection and were followed longitudinally through the course of disease. Each collaborating institution followed its own protocols to collect whole blood in K2EDTA tubes. For TCRbeta analysis, collaborators shipped samples in one of three forms: frozen whole blood, isolated PBMCs, or DNA extracted from either of those sample types. The data were obtained in a study of blood T cell repertoires in COVID-19 (dated by TCRdb to 2019 to 2021). With respect to the entire study: Samples covering the acute and convalescent phases of COVID-19 were provided by collaborators in the United States, Italy and Spain. Deeply sampled blood TCRbeta repertoires from subjects exposed to, actively infected with, or recovered from COVID-19 were included in the dataset. The material from the prospective study consisted of cDNA or gDNA derived from T cells, B-cell-depleted T cells, or PBMCs. A freely available public database, intended as a resource for researchers studying the immune response to SARS-CoV-2, is where the repertoires were released. A de-identified subject ID, COVID-19 status, age in years and sex were almost always included in the sample metadata. Samples came from the ongoing ImmuneRACE study (first 160 participants) plus 1,254 subjects from 6 global collaborators. Where available, HLA class I and class II types were taken from metadata supplied by the sample provider and were not determined by assay-based typing. What the work shows at the level of the full study, not this receptor alone: The amount of clinical and demographic metadata varied by source and participant and was provided uncurated.

Reading the germline V gene gives CDR1 LGHNA and CDR2 YSLEER. Germline trimming amounts to 2 bases on V and 4 bases on J, with 7 as the count of junction bases outside the gene matches. The CDR3 holds 16 amino acids from the cysteine to the phenylalanine. Kept here is only the CDR3 DNA, which spans 48 bases and is read in frame from base 1. Sequencing was done on a sample of peripheral blood. This receptor chain uses TRBV4-3 and TRBJ1-2, with 10 junctional bases fitting TRBD1. The sequence was obtained from a woman between 70 and 85 years old with COVID-19, enrolled during active disease. The DNA is as follows: TGCGCCAGCAGCCAACAGACAGGGGGCGCGGGCTATGGCTACACCTTC. This codes for CASSQQTGGAGYGYTF.